Here is one T cell receptor beta chain with its context. As yet, its antigen is unknown. The sample belongs to a study of graft-versus-host responses after intestinal transplantation. Study-wide results and limits: Researchers found GvH clones in recipient marrow, and some showed up first in ileum or blood.

Tissue processing of the graft released intraepithelial and lamina propria lymphocytes from it. Assay used: immunoSEQ multiplex PCR; TCRdb lists only in-frame clones, some missing. The profile covers about 60,000 clones, with around 90% appearing a single time and less than 2% taken by the ten largest. Germline loops: CDR1 MDHEN, CDR2 SYDVKM. CDR3 length: 14 amino acids. The V and J ends lost 2 bases and 3 bases respectively, with 10 bases between them. This clonotype was sampled from a human patient who received an intestinal transplant, so some T cells may come from the graft donor. The rearrangement uses TRBV28 and TRBJ1-2; D gene ambiguous. The specimen was ileum tissue, collected roughly 390 days after transplant. The CDR3 DNA follows: TGTGCCAGCAGTTTAAGTTTCGGAGACTATGGCTACACCTTC. Translated: CASSLSFGDYGYTF.